The sequence of this T cell receptor beta chain was determined in a study of shared clonotypes between healthy human individuals. Whole-study results and caveats: Clonotype sharing levels among donors were expected to vary with sequencing depth.

The protocol was immunoSEQ multiplex PCR, while the TCRdb copy is restricted to in-frame clones and leaves out a portion. This table has 1.5 million to 2.5 million clones, roughly 94% appearing once. Notes on this clone: The target antigen is unknown.

Terminally differentiated effector memory CD45RA+ cells were left out of the naive CD8 fraction, which was CD45RO-negative and positively selected for CCR7. This CDR3 spans 21 amino acids. The sequence was obtained from a man aged 18 to 30 in good health. V gene TRBV21-1 combines with J gene TRBJ2-7; the table gives TRBD1 as D, unverified against the DNA. TRBV21-1 is a documented pseudogene. Sequenced input: naive CD8+ T cells sorted from blood. The CDR3 region is CASSDSIIRLTGTGFSYEQYF. The CDR3 nucleotides are TGTGCCAGCAGCGACTCAATCATTCGACTAACCGGGACAGGGTTCTCCTACGAGCAGTACTTC.